The present T cell receptor (beta chain) was sequenced within a study of control samples from healthy donors and cancer patients. Profiled with immunoSEQ multiplex PCR; TCRdb holds only in-frame clones, not every one. This sample has about 120,000 clones, with 85% to 95% found just once. This CDR3 contains 16 residues. Germline V gene data show CDR1 as SGHNT and CDR2 as YYREEE (reference sequence). V lost 4 bases and J 1 base, leaving 17 bases between the germline ends. The chain uses TRBV5-4 and TRBJ1-1; D remains unclear. This receptor was taken from a man aged 25 to 40 in good health. The source material was blood. CDR3 nucleotide sequence: TGTGCCAGCAGCCTATCCGGCGGGCGGGCGAACACTGAAGCTTTCTTT. Its protein is CASSLSGGRANTEAFF.